These 12 T cell receptor beta chains were sequenced from one sample in a study of T cells in Graves' hyperthyroidism and ophthalmopathy. Amplified TCR beta CDR3 regions derived from RNA transcripts. RT-PCR in the first round (using the HTBI primer set) targeted the TCR CDR3. TCRdb fed the multiplex PCR reads into MiXCR, producing one record per CDR3 protein. The sample yields fewer than 650,000 distinct CDR3 sequences, about 14% seen once. Specimen: blood. These receptors originate from a woman between 18 and 29 years old with Graves' ophthalmopathy.

This clonotype occurred many times. The rearrangement joins TRBV6-1 to TRBJ2-7; D is perhaps TRBD2 (5 bases). The CDR3 runs 13 residues. In germline, CDR1 is MNHNS, CDR2 SASEGT. V was clipped by 6 bases and J by 1 base, with 10 bases between them. The CDR3 sequence is CASRPRASYEQYF. The CDR3 nucleotides read TGTGCCAGCAGGCCGCGGGCATCCTACGAGCAGTACTTC.

This clonotype came up a few times. This rearrangement joins TRBV29-1 to TRBJ1-2; D is unresolved. The V gene lost 4 bases and the J gene lost 2 bases, with 11 bases spanning the gap. Germline assignment: CDR1 SQVTM and CDR2 ANQGSEA. This CDR3 spans 13 amino acids. The CDR3 coding sequence is TGCAGCGTTGCCGGACTGGTAAACTATGGCTACACCTTC. Protein product: CSVAGLVNYGYTF.

This clonotype was observed many times. The genes are TRBV29-1 and TRBJ2-1; possible D gene TRBD2, 7 bases. The V and J ends lost 1 base and 7 bases respectively, with 14 bases between them. From germline, CDR1 is SQVTM and CDR2 ANQGSEA. The CDR3 runs 14 residues. CDR3 DNA sequence: TGCAGCGTTGAAGGGGGGGGGGCGCGGAATGAGCAGTTCTTC. It translates to CSVEGGGARNEQFF.

The chain joins TRBV7-9 to TRBJ2-6, with 8 nucleotides matching TRBD2. The CDR3 spans 20 residues. V shed 5 bases, J shed 1 base, and the junction held 16 bases outside the gene matches. CDR1 and CDR2 from the germline V gene are SEHNR and FQNEAQ (reference sequence). The CDR3 bases are TGTGCCAGCAGCCCCCGCCCGCGGGGGGCGGTTTCGTCTGGGGCCAACGTCCTGACTTTC. Residues: CASSPRPRGAVSSGANVLTF.

This clonotype has at least ten counts. The chain uses TRBV12-5 and TRBJ2-1; 13 bases agree with TRBD2. The V segment lost 9 bases and the J segment 6 bases; nucleotides outside the gene matches: 5. CDR3 length: 14 residues. The germline V gene has CDR1 LGHNT and CDR2 FRNRAP. The CDR3 loop reads CASRTSGSLNEQFF. The DNA for the CDR3 is TGTGCTAGCCGGACTAGCGGGAGTCTCAATGAGCAGTTCTTC.

There are a few counts of this clonotype. This clone may be a read error of a much larger clone one base away. The chain carries TRBV11-2 and TRBJ2-2, with TRBD1 as a possible D gene (5 bases). The germline V gene has CDR1 SGHAT and CDR2 FQNNGV. V was clipped by 1 base and J by 6 bases, with 9 bases between them. The CDR3 runs to 14 residues. CDR3 in amino acids: CASSLGVGPGELFF. The CDR3 bases are TGTGCCAGCAGCTTAGGGGTGGGGCCCGGGGAGCTGTTTTTT.

This clonotype was observed at least ten times. The chain uses TRBV20-1 and TRBJ2-7; D gene unclear. The germline V gene encodes CDR1 DFQATT and CDR2 SNEGSKA (reference sequence). There are 12 residues in the CDR3. Trimming took off 1 base at V and 3 bases at J, with 7 bases between the two ends. In DNA, the CDR3 is TGCAGTGCTAGAGTGCTGGACTACGAGCAGTACTTC. Residues: CSARVLDYEQYF.

On this clonotype: One base away lies a much larger clone, so this may be a sequencing read error. The chain has TRBV30 and TRBJ2-7, with TRBD1 matching over 8 bases. CDR3 size: 12 residues. Germline lookup yields CDR1 GTSNPN and CDR2 SVGIG (reference sequence). The CDR3: CACDRGSCEQYF. In DNA, the CDR3 is TGTGCCTGCGACAGGGGTTCCTGCGAGCAGTACTTC.

This clonotype was picked up many times. The V and J genes are TRBV12-3 or TRBV12-4 and TRBJ2-3; 12 bases are shared with TRBD2. Trimming took 5 bases from V and 3 from J; bases not matched to a gene: 3. The CDR3 covers 15 residues. CDR3 DNA: TGTGCCAGCAGTGCGACTAGCGGGAGTACAGATACGCAGTATTTT. It encodes CASSATSGSTDTQYF.

In this sample, this clonotype turned up many times. The gene calls are TRBV7-9 and TRBJ2-2, with D uncertain. The V end was cut by 7 bases, the J end by 0 bases, with 9 bases between. Germline lookup yields CDR1 SEHNR and CDR2 FQNEAQ (reference sequence). The CDR3 contains 14 residues. The CDR3, as DNA: TGTGCCAGCATTCCGAGATCGAACACCGGGGAGCTGTTTTTT. It is translated as CASIPRSNTGELFF.

This chain links TRBV4-1 with TRBJ1-1, with TRBD1 matching 7 bases. The germline CDR1 and CDR2 sequences are MGHRA and YSYEKL. The CDR3 sequence is 15 residues long. V lost 3 bases, J lost 0 bases, and 4 bases stayed unmatched. Written as DNA, the CDR3 is TGCGCCAGCAGCCAGATGACAGGGTTGAACACTGAAGCTTTCTTT. It specifies CASSQMTGLNTEAFF.

Only a few counts were recorded for this clonotype. Given a much more abundant clone one base away, this may be a read error. CDR3 DNA sequence: TGTGCCAGCAGCCAAGGTCCCAGGGGGGCACGGGATACTGAAGCTTTCTTT. This gives the protein CASSQGPRGARDTEAFF. This chain joins TRBV3-1 and TRBJ1-1, with TRBD1 matching over 7 bases. In germline, CDR1 is LGHDT, CDR2 YNNKEL (reference sequence). This CDR3 contains 17 residues. V trimming: 1 base; J trimming: 5 bases; junction bases outside the gene matches: 13. Combining the CDR3 with reference TRBV3-1 and TRBJ1-1 gives the whole variable domain DTAVSQTPKYLVTQMGNDKSIKCEQNLGHDTMYWYKQDSKKFLKIMFSYNNKELIINETVPNRFSPKSPDKAHLNLHINSLELGDSAVYFCASSQGPRGARDTEAFFGQGTRLTVV.